The 20 T cell receptor beta chains in this list originate from one sample, sequenced in a study of neoadjuvant anti-PD-1 for oral cavity cancer. The data were produced by immunoSEQ multiplex PCR, yet TCRdb's version contains in-frame clones alone and is incomplete. Here the sample spans about 68,000 clones, 70% to 90% being singletons. Stated time point: after neoadjuvant nivolumab, at surgical resection. The sequenced sample was PBMCs, obtained after nivolumab (anti-PD-1) treatment. The receptors come from a person between 35 and 79 years old with oral cavity squamous cell carcinoma.

V usage is TRBV20-1 and J usage is TRBJ2-1; the D is unclear. V was clipped by 8 bases and J by 7 bases, with 9 bases between them. The CDR3 has 10 residues. The germline V gene encodes CDR1 DFQATT and CDR2 SNEGSKA (reference sequence). The CDR3 spells CSPVENEQFF. Here the CDR3 DNA reads TGCAGTCCCGTCGAGAATGAGCAGTTCTTC.

The J gene is TRBJ2-7, the V gene TRBV19; 7 bases line up with TRBD2. This CDR3 is 15 amino acids long. Germline V gene lookup returns CDR1 LNHDA and CDR2 SQIVND (reference sequence). V dropped 6 bases and J dropped 4; count of bases not matched to a gene: 12. The CDR3 loop is CASSRSEAGSYEQYF. In DNA, the CDR3 is TGTGCCAGTAGCCGATCGGAAGCGGGGTCTTACGAGCAGTACTTC.

V usage is TRBV12-5 and J usage is TRBJ1-1, with 9 positions matching TRBD1. Germline V gene lookup returns CDR1 LGHNT and CDR2 FRNRAP. The CDR3 contains 18 residues. V shed 0 bases and J 0 bases; nucleotides not matched to a gene: 8. The CDR3 here is CASGLVPIQGAVNTEAFF. The DNA for the CDR3 is TGTGCTAGTGGTTTGGTACCCATACAGGGGGCCGTGAACACTGAAGCTTTCTTT. Filled out from reference TRBV12-5 and TRBJ1-1, the complete variable domain reads DARVTQTPRHKVTEMGQEVTMRCQPILGHNTVFWYRQTMMQGLELLAYFRNRAPLDDSGMPKDRFSAEMPDATLATLKIQPSEPRDSAVYFCASGLVPIQGAVNTEAFFGQGTRLTVV.

This clone occurred a few times. The V call is TRBV5-1, the J call TRBJ1-1, with D unclear. V was shortened by 5 bases and J by 0 bases, with 11 bases between the two germline ends. This CDR3 spans 14 amino acids. CDR1 and CDR2 from the germline V gene are SGHRS and YFSETQ. The CDR3 protein is CASSRVGMNTEAFF. The CDR3 bases are TGCGCCAGCAGTCGGGTGGGAATGAACACTGAAGCTTTCTTT.

The sample holds a few counts of this clone. The chain couples TRBV9 to TRBJ1-1, with D possibly matching TRBD1 (5 bases). Germline loops: CDR1 SGDLS, CDR2 YYNGEE. The CDR3 sequence is 14 residues long. Trimming took 4 bases from V and 0 from J, leaving 10 bases between them. The CDR3 region is CASSTTGMNTEAFF. The CDR3 nucleotides are TGTGCCAGCAGCACTACAGGTATGAACACTGAAGCTTTCTTT. Looking up the rest from reference TRBV9 and TRBJ1-1 gives the full variable domain: DSGVTQTPKHLITATGQRVTLRCSPRSGDLSVYWYQQSLDQGLQFLIQYYNGEERAKGNILERFSAQQFPDLHSELNLSSLELGDSALYFCASSTTGMNTEAFFGQGTRLTVV.

This chain links TRBV5-5 with TRBJ2-6; 8 bases agree with TRBD1. V gave up 3 bases and J gave up 1 base; unmatched junction bases: 0. The CDR3 contains 15 residues. Germline assignment: CDR1 SGHKS and CDR2 YYEKEE (reference sequence). Here the CDR3 reads CASSWTGSGANVLTF. The CDR3 bases are TGTGCCAGCAGCTGGACAGGGTCTGGGGCCAACGTCCTGACTTTC.

The chain joins TRBV10-1 to TRBJ2-7; TRBD2 matches at 7 bases. Germline V gives CDR1 WNHNN, CDR2 SYGVQD (reference sequence). V was pared by 0 bases and J by 6 bases, with 8 bases of the junction left unmatched. The CDR3 extends over 15 amino acids. Here the CDR3 DNA reads TGCGCCAGCAGTGAGTCGGCGGGAGCGATATCCGAGCAGTACTTC. Residues: CASSESAGAISEQYF.

This chain links TRBV5-3 with TRBJ2-6; D is undetermined. TRBV5-3 is assigned to the ORF class and has an uncertain function. The CDR3 length is 14 residues. V was cut by 4 bases and J by 9 bases, with 14 bases left in between. The CDR3 sequence is CARSRLKVDNVLTF. CDR3 in DNA: TGTGCCAGAAGCCGTCTGAAGGTGGACAACGTCCTGACTTTC.

The chain recombines TRBV14 with TRBJ1-5, with D maybe TRBD1 (6 bases). Looked up from germline, CDR1 is SGHDN and CDR2 is FVKESK. V was trimmed by 4 bases and J by 0 bases, leaving 22 bases between them. The CDR3 is 19 amino acids. The DNA of the CDR3 is TGTGCCAGCAGCCCCGCGGGGAGAGGGGGACACTATAGCAATCAGCCCCAGCATTTT. Encoded protein: CASSPAGRGGHYSNQPQHF.

The chain has TRBV14 and TRBJ1-5; D remains ambiguous. There are 13 residues in the CDR3. V dropped 7 bases and J dropped 0 bases, with 7 bases sitting between them. Germline V CDR1 and CDR2: SGHDN, FVKESK. The CDR3 DNA reads as TGTGCCAGCATTACAGATAGCAATCAGCCCCAGCATTTT. As protein: CASITDSNQPQHF.

The chain couples TRBV11-3 to TRBJ2-5; D unresolved. Germline V gene sequence: CDR1 SGHNT, CDR2 YENEEA. The V gene lost 5 bases and the J gene lost 0 bases, with 10 bases spanning the gap. The CDR3 runs to 14 residues. This CDR3 is CASSPDGYQETQYF. In DNA, the CDR3 is TGTGCCAGCAGCCCGGACGGATACCAAGAGACCCAGTACTTC.

The chain carries TRBV30 and TRBJ2-6; tentatively, D is TRBD1 (6 bases). The CDR3 has 14 residues. V was shortened by 7 bases and J by 3 bases, with 13 bases between the two germline ends. Germline V CDR1 and CDR2: GTSNPN, SVGIG (reference sequence). The CDR3 loop is CAFSRGNGANVLTF. The CDR3 DNA follows: TGTGCCTTTTCGAGGGGGAATGGGGCCAACGTCCTGACTTTC.

The chain employs TRBV10-3 and TRBJ2-1, with D possibly being TRBD1 (5 bases). The CDR3 spans 13 residues. Germline V CDR1 and CDR2: ENHRY, SYGVKD. Trimming pared 3 bases from V and 8 bases from J, leaving 11 bases between. The CDR3 DNA sequence: TGTGCCATCAGTGAAAAGGGGATAGATGAGCAGTTCTTC. This gives the protein CAISEKGIDEQFF.

Here the CDR3 DNA reads TGTGCCAGCGCACGAATCCGGGACTACTTCTACAATGAGCAGTTCTTC. Its translation: CASARIRDYFYNEQFF. The V call is TRBV28, the J call TRBJ2-1; 7 bases match TRBD2. The CDR3 is 16 amino acids. The J segment lost 3 bases and the V segment lost 8 bases, leaving 13 bases of the junction unmatched. Per the germline V gene, CDR1 is MDHEN and CDR2 is SYDVKM.

The chain couples TRBV18 to TRBJ2-7; D is perhaps TRBD2 (6 bases). Germline-derived CDR1 and CDR2 are KGHSH and LQKENI. The V end was cut by 4 bases, the J end by 2 bases, with 9 bases between. The CDR3 length is 13 residues. The CDR3 sequence: CASSRGVAYEQYF. In nucleotides, the CDR3 is TGTGCCAGCTCACGCGGGGTCGCCTACGAGCAGTACTTC.

The gene calls are TRBV28 and TRBJ1-5; no firm D call. This CDR3 is 14 amino acids long. CDR1 and CDR2 from the germline V gene are MDHEN and SYDVKM. V lost 1 base and J 3 bases, leaving 7 bases between the germline ends. The CDR3 sequence: CASSLSGNNQPQHF. DNA for the CDR3: TGTGCCAGCAGTTTATCCGGTAACAATCAGCCCCAGCATTTT. Complete variable domain (other parts from reference TRBV28 and TRBJ1-5): DVKVTQSSRYLVKRTGEKVFLECVQDMDHENMFWYRQDPGLGLRLIYFSYDVKMKEKGDIPEGYSVSREKKERFSLILESASTNQTSMYLCASSLSGNNQPQHFGDGTRLSIL.

This chain uses TRBV15 with TRBJ2-3; D may match TRBD1 or TRBD2 (5 bases each). The CDR3 runs 19 residues. The germline V and J ends were trimmed by 8 bases and 0 bases, with 27 bases remaining between them. CDR1 is LNHNV and CDR2 is YYDKDF in the germline V gene (reference sequence). CDR3 in amino acids: CATGGYNGWIPSSTDTQYF. In DNA form, the CDR3 reads TGTGCCACCGGGGGTTATAACGGGTGGATACCTAGTAGCACAGATACGCAGTATTTT. The variable domain in full, completed from reference TRBV15 and TRBJ2-3, reads DAMVIQNPRYQVTQFGKPVTLSCSQTLNHNVMYWYQQKSSQAPKLLFHYYDKDFNNEADTPDNFQSRRPNTSFCFLDIRSPGLGDTAMYLCATGGYNGWIPSSTDTQYFGPGTRLTVL.

The chain couples TRBV19 to TRBJ2-7; TRBD1 agrees at 9 bases. Germline V CDR1 and CDR2: LNHDA, SQIVND (reference sequence). The CDR3 runs to 13 residues. With 4 bases clipped from V and 3 bases from J, the junction kept 1 base outside the gene matches. CDR3 loop: CASSTTGGYEQYF. Written as DNA, the CDR3 is TGTGCCAGTAGTACGACAGGGGGCTACGAGCAGTACTTC. Variable domain in full (rest from reference TRBV19 and TRBJ2-7): DGGITQSPKYLFRKEGQNVTLSCEQNLNHDAMYWYRQDPGQGLRLIYYSQIVNDFQKGDIAEGYSVSREKKESFPLTVTSAQKNPTAFYLCASSTTGGYEQYFGPGTRLTVT.

This rearrangement joins TRBV5-4 to TRBJ2-5, with TRBD2 matching over 11 bases. The V gene end was trimmed by 0 bases and the J gene end by 3 bases; junction bases not matched to a gene: 4. Germline CDR1 SGHNT, CDR2 YYREEE (reference sequence). There are 16 residues in the CDR3. Written as DNA, the CDR3 is TGTGCCAGCAGCTTGGAAGCGGGACTAGCGGAAGAGACCCAGTACTTC. Protein product: CASSLEAGLAEETQYF.

The chain couples TRBV15 to TRBJ2-7, with D unresolved. Trimming pared 0 bases from V and 3 bases from J, leaving 12 bases between. The length of the CDR3 is 15 residues. Per germline, CDR1 LNHNV and CDR2 YYDKDF (reference sequence). The CDR3 nucleotides are TGTGCCACCAGCAGAGATGTTGCTACCCACTACGAGCAGTACTTC. This gives the protein CATSRDVATHYEQYF.